This T cell receptor (beta chain) was found in a study of cytomegalovirus exposure and HLA in healthy donors. This clone was counted between two and nine times. Use of 60 Vbeta and 13 Jbeta primers characterized the PCR. TCRdb's table, derived via immunoSEQ multiplex PCR, lists solely in-frame clones and lacks some. This table holds 110,000 to 150,000 clones, around 74% found once. V lost 0 bases, J lost 5 bases, and 21 bases stayed unmatched. The germline V gene encodes CDR1 LNHNV and CDR2 YYDKDF (reference sequence). The CDR3 spans 20 residues. This chain joins TRBV15 and TRBJ2-7; TRBD2 matches 8 bases. This clonotype originated in a man in his late teens or twenties in good health and CMV-seropositive. The source material was PBMCs. The CDR3 here is CATSRDPPGGGSASINEQYF. The DNA of the CDR3 is TGTGCCACCAGCAGAGACCCCCCCGGGGGGGGCTCGGCGAGTATCAACGAGCAGTACTTC.